These 2 T cell receptor beta chains came from one sample sequenced in a study of T cell changes during pregnancy in multiple sclerosis. The table came from immunoSEQ multiplex PCR; TCRdb's copy has only in-frame clones and leaves some out. The table shows about 100,000 clones, with 92% occurring only once. Material: peripheral blood, obtained after pregnancy. The receptors shown here come from a female donor with multiple sclerosis, enrolled in a pregnancy study.

V is TRBV10-3 and J is TRBJ1-1; no reliable D call. V was pared by 8 bases and J by 6 bases, with 16 bases between. CDR3 length equals 13 residues. Germline V gene sequence: CDR1 ENHRY, CDR2 SYGVKD. CDR3 in DNA: TGTGCCATCGGCGAGAGAGAGAGGTCTGAAGCTTTCTTT. Protein product: CAIGERERSEAFF.

The chain uses TRBV19 and TRBJ2-3; 11 bases line up with TRBD2. V was clipped by 3 bases and J by 6 bases; unmatched bases: 8. The germline V gene encodes CDR1 LNHDA and CDR2 SQIVND (reference sequence). The CDR3 runs 16 residues. The CDR3 bases are TGTGCCAGTAGTATGACTAGCGGGGTCTCCTCGGATACGCAGTATTTT. It is translated as CASSMTSGVSSDTQYF. Complete variable domain (other parts from reference TRBV19 and TRBJ2-3): DGGITQSPKYLFRKEGQNVTLSCEQNLNHDAMYWYRQDPGQGLRLIYYSQIVNDFQKGDIAEGYSVSREKKESFPLTVTSAQKNPTAFYLCASSMTSGVSSDTQYFGPGTRLTVL.